This TCR beta chain came from a study of CD8 T cells in ankylosing spondylitis. TCRdb reanalysed the 5' RACE reads using MiXCR and keeps one entry per CDR3 protein. The table shows around 300,000 distinct CDR3 sequences, with around 20% occurring only once. Germline CDR1 reads SGHRS; CDR2 reads YFSETQ. This CDR3 comprises 13 residues. V trimming: 4 bases; J trimming: 9 bases; junction bases outside the gene matches: 5. The sample was blood, either unsorted or a sorted T cell fraction (not recorded which). The chain recombines TRBV5-1 with TRBJ2-2, with TRBD1 identical over 8 bases. The source of this sequence is a female donor with ankylosing spondylitis or in good health (not recorded which). DNA for the CDR3: TGCGCCAGCAGCCCCGGACAGGGACGGGAGCTGTTTTTT. Translated, it gives CASSPGQGRELFF.